This record looks at one T cell receptor beta chain sequence and its context. Its antigen is unidentified. CDR3 length: 13 residues. Per the germline V gene, CDR1 is SGHKS and CDR2 is YYEKEE (reference sequence). V was clipped by 6 bases and J by 6 bases, with 12 bases between them. This entry comes from a study of T cell responses to AZD1222 COVID-19 vaccine. Study-level findings and limits: Recipients of two AZD1222 doses showed rising Spike-specific TCR breadth and depth. Mostly white British, mostly female donors; authors suggested clonal diversity may be underestimated. Among vaccine-associated CD4 TCRs, coverage spanned spike, with dominance at 160-218 and 743-854.

Clones were read by immunoSEQ multiplex PCR, and TCRdb kept only the in-frame ones, dropping some. The sample includes more than 110,000 clones, about 92% seen only once; the top ten take about 9%. This TCR was sampled from an adult in good health. The V gene is TRBV5-5, the J gene TRBJ2-2; D gene ambiguous. The sequencing here drew on peripheral blood, taken on day 0 of AZD1222 vaccination. In DNA, the CDR3 is TGTGCCAGCACCCTTGCATGGGCCGGGGAGCTGTTTTTT. Residues: CASTLAWAGELFF.